This is a list of T cell receptor beta chains from one sample in a study of shared clonotypes between healthy human individuals. Assay used: immunoSEQ multiplex PCR; TCRdb lists only in-frame clones, some missing. The sample lists over 2,000,000 clones; just under 95% were seen once. The sample consisted of naive CD8+ T cells from PBMCs. Receptors originate from a man aged 18 to 29 in good health. Some clones in this sample may be carry-over from other donors' samples. CDR3s include the opening cysteine and the closing phenylalanine or tryptophan. The D gene is left open where the match is weak. Size tells how often a clone was seen (once, few, many) or the class of an expanded clone, and some rows leave it out.

j_gene	d_gene	abundance	v_gene	CDR3nt	CDR3aa
TRBJ1-3	.	.	TRBV5-1	TGCGCCAGCAGCTTGGCCCTTCACGAGGATTCTGGAAACACCATATATTTT	CASSLALHEDSGNTIYF
TRBJ2-2	.	.	TRBV11-2	TGTGCCAGCGGTGGTGGGGAGCTGTTTTTT	CASGGGELFF
TRBJ2-5	.	.	TRBV20-1	TGCAGTGCTTTCAAAGAGACCCAGTACTTC	CSAFKETQYF
TRBJ2-6	.	.	TRBV15	TGTGCCACCAGCAGGAGCTCTGGGGCCAACGTCCTGACTTTC	CATSRSSGANVLTF
TRBJ1-2	TRBD1	.	TRBV2	TGTGCCACCCTCACCAGACAGGGAAGCTACACCTTC	CATLTRQGSYTF
TRBJ1-1	.	few	TRBV27	TGTGCCAGCAGCGCCGGCGGCAACACTGAAGCTTTCTTT	CASSAGGNTEAFF
TRBJ2-1	.	once	TRBV6-5	TGTGCCAGCAGTTACGGCGGCACCCACAATGAGCAGTTCTTC	CASSYGGTHNEQFF
TRBJ2-1	TRBD2	.	TRBV7-8	TGTGCCAGCAGCTCGCTACTAGCGGGAGACTCTCGGTCTACATCTGAGCAGTTCTTC	CASSSLLAGDSRSTSEQFF
TRBJ1-5	TRBD1	.	TRBV27	TGTGCCAGCAGTGACAAGGGGACAGCTTATAGCAATCAGCCCCAGCATTTT	CASSDKGTAYSNQPQHF
TRBJ2-7	TRBD2	.	TRBV29-1	TGCAGCGTCGTAGCGGGTGCCGGCTTCTACGAGCAGTACTTC	CSVVAGAGFYEQYF
TRBJ2-3	.	.	TRBV7-8	TGTGCCAGCAATCCTCCTGGCGCGGGCCGCACAGATACGCAGTATTTT	CASNPPGAGRTDTQYF
TRBJ1-2	TRBD1	.	TRBV28	TGTGCCAGCAGGGGACAGGCCTATGGCTACACCTTC	CASRGQAYGYTF
TRBJ1-1	.	.	TRBV7-3	TGTGCCAGCAGCCTAGACCGGGAAGGCAAGAACACTGAAGCTTTCTTT	CASSLDREGKNTEAFF
TRBJ2-7	TRBD2	.	TRBV7-9	TGTGCCAGCAGCCACCCGGGAGGGCCGAGCTCCTACGAGCAGTACTTC	CASSHPGGPSSYEQYF
TRBJ2-7	TRBD2	.	TRBV6-5	TGTGCCAGCATTGTGTCTAGCGGGAGTGAGCAGTACTTC	CASIVSSGSEQYF
TRBJ2-7	TRBD1	.	TRBV9	TGTGCCAGCAGCGGAGGACAGGGCTACGAGCAGTACTTC	CASSGGQGYEQYF
TRBJ2-1	.	.	TRBV27	TGTGCCAGCAGTTTATTATTGGGAGGTGAGCAGTTCTTC	CASSLLLGGEQFF
TRBJ2-4	TRBD1	.	TRBV29-1	TGCAGCGTCGGCCGACAGGGAGCAGACATTCAGTACTTC	CSVGRQGADIQYF
TRBJ1-1	.	.	TRBV6-5	TGTGCCAGCAGTTACGTGGCAGGGAGTGGCACTGAAGCTTTCTTT	CASSYVAGSGTEAFF
TRBJ1-2	.	.	TRBV27	TGTGCCAGCAGTTCCAACCGACAGGCCCACTATGGCTACACCTTC	CASSSNRQAHYGYTF
TRBJ2-7	TRBD2	.	TRBV6-1	TGTGCCAGCAGCGGACTAGCTAGGGAGCAGTACTTC	CASSGLAREQYF
TRBJ2-3	TRBD2	once	TRBV4-3	TGCGCCAGCAGCGAAGACCTCGGGACTAGCGGAGGGGGGGATACGCAGTATTTT	CASSEDLGTSGGGDTQYF
TRBJ2-2	TRBD2	.	TRBV5-5	TGTGCCAGCAGCCCGGACAGAAGGACTAGCGGGAACACCGGGGAGCTGTTTTTT	CASSPDRRTSGNTGELFF
TRBJ1-1	.	.	TRBV27	TGTGCCAGCAGTTTAGTAAAGGGAGGCACTGAAGCTTTCTTT	CASSLVKGGTEAFF
TRBJ2-7	.	once	TRBV6-1	TGTGCCAGCAGTGAGGGGGTGTCTGCTAACCCCTACGAGCAGTACTTC	CASSEGVSANPYEQYF
TRBJ1-2	TRBD1	.	TRBV5-6	TGTGCCAGCAGCTTGCCCCAGGGGGCGGGAGGCTACACCTTC	CASSLPQGAGGYTF
TRBJ1-5	.	.	TRBV28	TGTGCCAGCAGTTTGATGAGGTCCCAGCATTTT	CASSLMRSQHF
TRBJ2-7	TRBD2	once	TRBV27	TGTGCCAGCAGCGACGGACTAGCGGGAACCTACGAGCAGTACTTC	CASSDGLAGTYEQYF